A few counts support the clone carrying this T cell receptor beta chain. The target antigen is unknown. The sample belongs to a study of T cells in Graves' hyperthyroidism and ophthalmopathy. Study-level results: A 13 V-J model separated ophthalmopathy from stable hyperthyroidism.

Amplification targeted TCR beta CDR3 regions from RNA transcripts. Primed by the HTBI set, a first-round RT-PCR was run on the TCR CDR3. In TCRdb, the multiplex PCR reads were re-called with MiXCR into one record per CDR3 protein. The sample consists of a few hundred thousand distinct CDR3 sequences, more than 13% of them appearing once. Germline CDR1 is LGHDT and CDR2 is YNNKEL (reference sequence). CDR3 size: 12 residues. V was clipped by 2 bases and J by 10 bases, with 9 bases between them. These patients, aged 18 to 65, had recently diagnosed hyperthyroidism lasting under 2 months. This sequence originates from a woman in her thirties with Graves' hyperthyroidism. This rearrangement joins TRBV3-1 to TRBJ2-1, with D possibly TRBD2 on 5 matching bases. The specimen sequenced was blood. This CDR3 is CASSQTRLEQFF. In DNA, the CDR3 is TGTGCCAGCAGCCAAACGCGACTAGAGCAGTTCTTC.